These T cell receptor beta chains were read from a single sample in a study of blood T cell repertoires in COVID-19. The assay was immunoSEQ multiplex PCR, and TCRdb's table has in-frame clones only and misses some. The sample holds 150,000 to 200,000 clones, roughly 85% seen once. Sequencing used peripheral blood. These receptors were obtained from a woman aged 55-69 years with acute or convalescent COVID-19. The CDR3 runs from the conserved cysteine through the conserved F or W. The order of the fields is CDR3 length, D gene, clone size, V gene, J gene, CDR3 protein, CDR3 DNA. A D gene is named only where the DNA matches it firmly. For some rows the clone size is stated as once, few or many, or as a class when expanded; others skip it.

CDR3 length: 13
D gene: .
clone size: .
V gene: TRBV28
J gene: TRBJ1-6
CDR3 protein: CASSSQGQSPLHF
CDR3 DNA: TGTGCCAGCAGTTCTCAGGGGCAATCACCCCTCCACTTT

CDR3 length: 17
D gene: .
clone size: .
V gene: TRBV27
J gene: TRBJ1-1
CDR3 protein: CASTPLGGPMMNTEAFF
CDR3 DNA: TGTGCCAGCACCCCTCTGGGGGGGCCCATGATGAACACTGAAGCTTTCTTT

CDR3 length: 17
D gene: .
clone size: .
V gene: TRBV6-1
J gene: TRBJ2-7
CDR3 protein: CASSELTGSSHSYEQYF
CDR3 DNA: TGTGCCAGCAGTGAGCTCACCGGGTCATCACATTCCTACGAGCAGTACTTC

CDR3 length: 14
D gene: TRBD2
clone size: .
V gene: TRBV2
J gene: TRBJ2-2
CDR3 protein: CASALAGVPGELFF
CDR3 DNA: TGTGCCAGTGCATTAGCGGGAGTCCCCGGGGAGCTGTTTTTT

CDR3 length: 15
D gene: TRBD2
clone size: once
V gene: TRBV24-1
J gene: TRBJ2-3
CDR3 protein: CATSASSGITDTQYF
CDR3 DNA: TGTGCCACCAGTGCCTCTAGCGGCATTACAGATACGCAGTATTTT

CDR3 length: 13
D gene: .
clone size: .
V gene: TRBV15
J gene: TRBJ2-7
CDR3 protein: CATSRAGLYEQYF
CDR3 DNA: TGTGCCACCAGCAGAGCGGGACTCTACGAGCAGTACTTC

CDR3 length: 13
D gene: .
clone size: .
V gene: TRBV5-5
J gene: TRBJ1-2
CDR3 protein: CASSPGFNYGYTF
CDR3 DNA: TGTGCCAGCAGCCCCGGGTTTAACTATGGCTACACCTTC

CDR3 length: 16
D gene: TRBD2
clone size: .
V gene: TRBV6-2/TRBV6-3
J gene: TRBJ2-4
CDR3 protein: CASSFTLAGGGHIQYF
CDR3 DNA: TGTGCCAGCAGTTTCACCCTAGCGGGAGGTGGGCACATTCAGTACTTC

CDR3 length: 14
D gene: .
clone size: .
V gene: TRBV5-4
J gene: TRBJ2-5
CDR3 protein: CASSFQATQETQYF
CDR3 DNA: TGTGCCAGCAGCTTCCAAGCGACCCAAGAGACCCAGTACTTC

CDR3 length: 15
D gene: TRBD2
clone size: few
V gene: TRBV6-1
J gene: TRBJ2-5
CDR3 protein: CASSETGTRQETQYF
CDR3 DNA: TGTGCCAGCAGTGAAACAGGGACTAGGCAAGAGACCCAGTACTTC

CDR3 length: 14
D gene: .
clone size: .
V gene: TRBV30
J gene: TRBJ2-3
CDR3 protein: CAWRGPGGTDTQYF
CDR3 DNA: TGTGCCTGGAGGGGCCCGGGGGGCACAGATACGCAGTATTTT

CDR3 length: 14
D gene: .
clone size: .
V gene: TRBV9
J gene: TRBJ1-2
CDR3 protein: CASNPLTDNYGYTF
CDR3 DNA: TGTGCCAGCAACCCATTAACAGATAACTATGGCTACACCTTC

CDR3 length: 13
D gene: .
clone size: .
V gene: TRBV11-2
J gene: TRBJ2-1
CDR3 protein: CASSLYVRDLVFF
CDR3 DNA: TGTGCCAGCAGCTTGTATGTCCGGGACTTGGTGTTCTTC

CDR3 length: 15
D gene: TRBD1
clone size: .
V gene: TRBV19
J gene: TRBJ1-4
CDR3 protein: CASSLPGTGYEKLFF
CDR3 DNA: TGTGCCAGTAGTCTTCCCGGGACAGGGTATGAAAAACTGTTTTTT